This T cell receptor (beta chain) was obtained from a study of blood T cells in healthy people across ages. Study findings and constraints: Roughly linear age-related decline in beta diversity appeared, significant by age approximately 43. Naive and antigen-experienced cells could not be conclusively compared, given unsorted PBMCs.

Primers used in a second PCR of about 6 to 11 cycles were a sample-barcoded 5' primer and a J-beta primer mix. TCRdb re-analysed the 5' RACE reads in MiXCR, keeping a single row per CDR3 protein. The table has 1.8 million or so distinct CDR3 sequences, approximately 40% seen once. Concerning this clonotype: No antigen is known for it.

Donors ranged from roughly 6 to 90 years old and were healthy Caucasians in Russia. With each sample, at least 6 micrograms of total RNA were extracted. This CDR3 spans 13 amino acids. The sequencing input was blood. The V call is TRBV12-3 or TRBV12-4, the J call TRBJ2-4; D is possibly TRBD1 (6 bases). The DNA end favors TRBJ2-7, so the J call may be wrong. This receptor was identified in a human donor in good health. CDR3 bases: TGTGCCAGCAGGACCGGGACACAGTTCGAGCAGTACTTC. It translates to CASRTGTQFEQYF.